This T cell receptor (beta chain) derives from a study of blood T cell repertoires in COVID-19. The overall study: Acute-phase and convalescent COVID-19 samples originated in the United States, Italy and Spain.

TCRdb keeps only in-frame clones here, not all; method: immunoSEQ multiplex PCR. The sample has 150,000 to 200,000 clones, 80% to 85% seen once; the top ten hold roughly 10%. Trimming removed 5 bases from V and 7 bases from J, with 14 bases in between. This CDR3 region has 13 residues. Germline loops: CDR1 MNHEY, CDR2 SMNVEV (reference sequence). Sequenced material: peripheral blood. This TCR derives from a man in his 70s with active or convalescent COVID-19. V is TRBV27 and J is TRBJ1-2; D is possibly TRBD1 (5 bases). The CDR3 DNA reads TGTGCCAGCAGTCTACAGGCTTTCGGTGGCTACACCTTC. This encodes CASSLQAFGGYTF.